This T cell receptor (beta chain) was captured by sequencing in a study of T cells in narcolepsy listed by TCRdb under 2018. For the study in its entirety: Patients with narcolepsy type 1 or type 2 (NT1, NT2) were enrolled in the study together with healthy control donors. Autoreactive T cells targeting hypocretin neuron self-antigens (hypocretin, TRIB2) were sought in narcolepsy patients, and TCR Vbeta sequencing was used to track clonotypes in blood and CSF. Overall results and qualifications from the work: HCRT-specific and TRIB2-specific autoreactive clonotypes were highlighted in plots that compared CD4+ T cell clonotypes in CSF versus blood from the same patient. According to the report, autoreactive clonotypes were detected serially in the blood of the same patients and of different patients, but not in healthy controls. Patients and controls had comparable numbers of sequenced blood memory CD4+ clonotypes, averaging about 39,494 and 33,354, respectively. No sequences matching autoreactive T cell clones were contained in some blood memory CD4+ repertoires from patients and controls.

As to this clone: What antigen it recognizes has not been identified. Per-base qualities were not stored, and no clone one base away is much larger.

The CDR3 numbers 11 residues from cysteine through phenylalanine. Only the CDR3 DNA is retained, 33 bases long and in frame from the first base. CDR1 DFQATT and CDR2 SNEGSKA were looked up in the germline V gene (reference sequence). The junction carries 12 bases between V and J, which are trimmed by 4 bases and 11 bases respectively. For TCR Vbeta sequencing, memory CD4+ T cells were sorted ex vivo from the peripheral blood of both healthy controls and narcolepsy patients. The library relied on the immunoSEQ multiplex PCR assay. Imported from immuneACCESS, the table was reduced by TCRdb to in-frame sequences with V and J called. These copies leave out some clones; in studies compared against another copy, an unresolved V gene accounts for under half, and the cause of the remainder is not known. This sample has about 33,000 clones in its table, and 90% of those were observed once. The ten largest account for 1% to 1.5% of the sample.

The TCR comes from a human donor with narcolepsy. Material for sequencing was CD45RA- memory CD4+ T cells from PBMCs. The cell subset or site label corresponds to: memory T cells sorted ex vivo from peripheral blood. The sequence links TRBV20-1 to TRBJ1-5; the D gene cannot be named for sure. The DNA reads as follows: TGCAGTGCTACCCAATCAGCCACCCAGCATTTT. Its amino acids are CSATQSATQHF.